The 7 T cell receptor beta chains in this list originate from one sample, sequenced in a study of glioma-infiltrating T cells. TCR alpha and beta CDR3 regions were amplified from RNA using iRepertoire nested multiplex PCR. Each CDR3 protein is one row after TCRdb ran MiXCR on the multiplex PCR reads. The data hold around 99,000 distinct CDR3 sequences, with less than 30% observed a single time. Material: glioma tissue, nonneoplastic brain tissue, or PBMCs (not recorded which). All receptors come from a human donor with low-grade glioma or glioblastoma, undergoing nonglioma brain surgery, or in good health (not recorded which).

Concerning this clonotype itself: The CDR3 ends on some other residue instead of the conserved phenylalanine or tryptophan, so this is likely a read error. DNA for the CDR3: TGTGCCATCAGCTTAAGCCCGAACACTGAAGCTTTCTAT. Translated: CAISLSPNTEAFY. The rearrangement joins TRBV7-3 to TRBJ1-1; no clear D. CDR1 and CDR2 from the germline V gene are SGHTA and FQGTGA. This CDR3 spans 13 amino acids.

Ten or more counts support this clonotype. The chain combines TRBV18 with TRBJ2-1, with TRBD1 matching over 12 bases. CDR3 length: 15 amino acids. The V segment lost 3 bases and the J segment 7 bases; nucleotides outside the gene matches: 4. From germline, CDR1 is KGHSH and CDR2 LQKENI. For the CDR3, the DNA is TGTGCCAGCTCACCGGGACAGGGGGCAGGGAATGAGCAGTTCTTC. This encodes CASSPGQGAGNEQFF.

The sample holds many counts of this clonotype. V gene TRBV6-2 or TRBV6-3 combines with J gene TRBJ2-7; TRBD1 matches at 7 bases. The CDR3 is 18 amino acids. The V segment lost 4 bases and the J segment 9 bases; nucleotides outside the gene matches: 24. Germline CDR1 MNHEY, CDR2 SVGEGT. CDR3 nucleotides: TGTGCCAGCAGTTTCCCCGCGAACAGACAGGGACCGTCCCGAGGGCAGTACTTC. Protein sequence: CASSFPANRQGPSRGQYF.

This clonotype came up many times. This CDR3 is missing its conserved last phenylalanine or tryptophan, likely due to a read error. The chain uses TRBV27 and TRBJ2-5, with D unclear. V shed 1 base and J shed 5 bases, with 8 bases lying between them. Germline CDR1 is MNHEY and CDR2 is SMNVEV (reference sequence). CDR3 length equals 13 residues. The CDR3 sequence: CASSLLRSETQYL. CDR3 sequence (DNA): TGTGCCAGCAGTTTATTGCGGTCGGAGACCCAGTACCTC.

A single count supports this clonotype. A junction boundary mismatches the germline segment, possibly from a read error. The rearrangement links TRBV6-6 to TRBJ1-1, with a weak D call TRBD1 (5 bases). Germline CDR1 and CDR2: MNHNY and SVGAGI (reference sequence). The CDR3 consists of 16 residues. The CDR3, as DNA: TGTACCAGCATTTACTCTGATACGGGACGATTTGGGGAGCTGTTCTTT. Translated: CTSIYSDTGRFGELFF.

This clonotype was seen at least ten times. V gene TRBV11-2 combines with J gene TRBJ2-7, with TRBD1 as a possible D gene (5 bases). The germline V gene has CDR1 SGHAT and CDR2 FQNNGV. V lost 1 base and J 2 bases, leaving 9 bases between the germline ends. CDR3 length: 14 amino acids. This CDR3 is CASSLGTPPYEQYF. The DNA of the CDR3 is TGTGCCAGCAGCTTAGGGACACCGCCCTACGAGCAGTACTTC.

This clonotype was seen ten or more times. The CDR3 DNA sequence: TGTGCCAGCAGCTCCCAAGGGACAGTCTATAATTCACCCCTCCACTTT. Amino acid sequence: CASSSQGTVYNSPLHF. The rearrangement links TRBV7-2 to TRBJ1-6, with TRBD1 matching over 7 bases. Per germline, CDR1 SGHTA and CDR2 FQGNSA. Unmatched junction bases numbered 6, after V lost 4 bases and J lost 3 bases. The CDR3 contains 16 residues.